Below are 11 T cell receptor beta chains sequenced from a single sample in a study of blood T cells in healthy people across ages. A J-beta primer mix and a sample-barcoded 5' primer were used in a second PCR of about 6 to 12 cycles. TCRdb independently ran MiXCR on the 5' RACE reads; one entry per CDR3 protein. This table has approximately 730,000 distinct CDR3 sequences, around half appearing once. The sample taken for sequencing was blood. Receptors originate from a man older than 75 in good health.

This chain links TRBV6-1 with TRBJ2-7, with TRBD2 matching over 11 bases. The V gene's germline CDR1 is MNHNS and CDR2 SASEGT. V was pared by 6 bases and J by 0 bases, with 10 bases of the junction left unmatched. The CDR3 runs 17 residues. CDR3 DNA: TGTGCCAGCAGGAGGGAAGCTAGCGGGGGGAGCTCCTACGAGCAGTACTTC. This translates into CASRREASGGSSYEQYF.

The chain employs TRBV2 and TRBJ1-5, with TRBD1 matching over 8 bases. The CDR3 runs 13 residues. The ends lost 4 bases at V and 6 bases at J; junction bases unmatched: 2. Germline values: CDR1 SNHLY, CDR2 FYNNEI. CDR3 DNA: TGTGCCAGCAGTGGGACAGGGCCTCAGCCCCAGCATTTT. It encodes CASSGTGPQPQHF.

The chain has TRBV20-1 and TRBJ2-2, with D maybe TRBD2 (5 bases). Germline V gene sequence: CDR1 DFQATT, CDR2 SNEGSKA (reference sequence). The CDR3 consists of 15 residues. V was cut by 6 bases and J by 1 base, with 15 bases left in between. The CDR3 DNA follows: TGCAGTGCCCAGCAGCGGAATAAGAACACCGGGGAGCTGTTTTTT. This sequence encodes CSAQQRNKNTGELFF.

This clonotype was seen a few times. The gene calls are TRBV20-1 and TRBJ2-1; D could derive from TRBD1 or TRBD2 (6 bases each). CDR1 is DFQATT, CDR2 SNEGSKA, per germline (reference sequence). V was trimmed by 2 bases and J by 6 bases, leaving 17 bases between them. CDR3 length equals 15 residues. CDR3 residues: CSARSTQGGSNEQFF. CDR3 DNA sequence: TGCAGTGCTAGATCCACACAGGGAGGATCCAATGAGCAGTTCTTC.

This clonotype was found once. The rearrangement uses TRBV27 and TRBJ2-7; perhaps TRBD2 as D (6 bases). CDR3 size: 14 residues. Trimming took off 8 bases at V and 2 bases at J, with 16 bases between the two ends. Germline V gene data show CDR1 as MNHEY and CDR2 as SMNVEV (reference sequence). The CDR3 sequence: CASGPGTGPYEQYF. The CDR3 DNA reads as TGTGCCAGCGGGCCCGGGACTGGACCCTACGAGCAGTACTTC.

This clonotype appeared once. The chain uses TRBV2 and TRBJ2-5, with a possible D match to TRBD2 (6 bases). This CDR3 has 15 amino acids. Germline CDR1 and CDR2: SNHLY and FYNNEI. Trimming took off 7 bases at V and 2 bases at J, with 17 bases between the two ends. The CDR3 region has the DNA TGTGCCAGCACCTCGTTCCGGGGGAGGCAAGAGACCCAGTACTTC. It codes for CASTSFRGRQETQYF.

This clonotype was seen a handful of times. This chain uses TRBV11-2 with TRBJ2-4, with D possibly matching TRBD1 (5 bases). Judging by the DNA end, TRBJ2-7 fits better; the J call may be wrong. The germline V gene encodes CDR1 SGHAT and CDR2 FQNNGV. The CDR3 is 15 amino acids. The CDR3 loop is CASSSVRGTSYEQYF. The CDR3 DNA sequence: TGTGCCAGCAGCTCCGTAAGGGGAACATCCTACGAGCAGTACTTC.

This clonotype has just a few counts. The gene calls are TRBV10-3 and TRBJ2-3; 9 nucleotides agree with TRBD1. Germline CDR1 and CDR2: ENHRY and SYGVKD. The CDR3 loop spans 15 amino acids. V was clipped by 4 bases and J by 3 bases; unmatched bases: 5. CDR3 in amino acids: CAISGYRGQTDTQYF. CDR3 sequence (DNA): TGTGCCATCAGTGGATACAGGGGGCAAACAGATACGCAGTATTTT.

V gene TRBV7-2 combines with J gene TRBJ2-7, with 11 bases matching TRBD2. This CDR3 comprises 19 residues. Germline CDR1 SGHTA, CDR2 FQGNSA. The ends lost 1 base at V and 5 bases at J; junction bases unmatched: 16. The CDR3 DNA reads as TGTGCCAGCAGCTTAGGTCGGTGGCTAGCGGGGGGTACTGCGCACGAGCAGTACTTC. Translated, it gives CASSLGRWLAGGTAHEQYF.

This sequence joins TRBV20-1 and TRBJ2-2; perhaps TRBD2 as D (6 bases). The V end was cut by 2 bases, the J end by 2 bases, with 9 bases between. This CDR3 spans 14 amino acids. The V gene's germline CDR1 is DFQATT and CDR2 SNEGSKA (reference sequence). The CDR3 DNA follows: TGCAGTGCTAGACGGGAGTCAAACACCGGGGAGCTGTTTTTT. This translates into CSARRESNTGELFF.

This clonotype came up once. This chain connects TRBV27 to TRBJ2-7, with TRBD1 matching over 8 bases. V lost 0 bases to trimming and J lost 3 bases; unmatched junction nucleotides: 13. The V gene's germline CDR1 is MNHEY and CDR2 SMNVEV (reference sequence). The CDR3 loop spans 18 amino acids. The CDR3 reads CASSLSAPDRGIHYEQYF. In nucleotides, the CDR3 is TGTGCCAGCAGTTTATCAGCCCCCGACAGGGGTATTCACTACGAGCAGTACTTC.